This T cell receptor (beta chain) was recovered during a study of T cells after yellow fever vaccination. Whole-study context: With SMART-Seq v4 Ultra Low Input, the fractions containing low cell numbers were prepared. Findings and limits, study-wide: Primary-vaccination clones mostly resurfaced post-booster (around 95% CD4, more than 85% CD8). Within FACS-sorted repertoires, abundant clonotypes contaminating from the bulk population could be present. It was a weaker secondary response, yet one that peaked faster, at day 5 versus 15.

This clonotype has a handful of counts. The antigen is undetermined. TCRdb analysed the 5' RACE reads with MiXCR anew, one entry per CDR3 protein. The sample lists 500,000 to 550,000 distinct CDR3 sequences; 21% were seen once. The CDR3 contains 14 residues. Trimming removed 3 bases at V and 7 bases at J, with 13 bases between. From germline, CDR1 is KGHSH and CDR2 LQKENI. This chain connects TRBV18 to TRBJ1-5; D not resolved. This material consisted of PBMCs, taken 21 days after the first yellow fever vaccination. The origin of this receptor is a man aged 18 to 35 who received the YFV17D yellow fever vaccine. CDR3 protein: CASSPERVGQPQHF. In DNA, the CDR3 is TGTGCCAGCTCACCGGAACGGGTGGGGCAGCCCCAGCATTTT.